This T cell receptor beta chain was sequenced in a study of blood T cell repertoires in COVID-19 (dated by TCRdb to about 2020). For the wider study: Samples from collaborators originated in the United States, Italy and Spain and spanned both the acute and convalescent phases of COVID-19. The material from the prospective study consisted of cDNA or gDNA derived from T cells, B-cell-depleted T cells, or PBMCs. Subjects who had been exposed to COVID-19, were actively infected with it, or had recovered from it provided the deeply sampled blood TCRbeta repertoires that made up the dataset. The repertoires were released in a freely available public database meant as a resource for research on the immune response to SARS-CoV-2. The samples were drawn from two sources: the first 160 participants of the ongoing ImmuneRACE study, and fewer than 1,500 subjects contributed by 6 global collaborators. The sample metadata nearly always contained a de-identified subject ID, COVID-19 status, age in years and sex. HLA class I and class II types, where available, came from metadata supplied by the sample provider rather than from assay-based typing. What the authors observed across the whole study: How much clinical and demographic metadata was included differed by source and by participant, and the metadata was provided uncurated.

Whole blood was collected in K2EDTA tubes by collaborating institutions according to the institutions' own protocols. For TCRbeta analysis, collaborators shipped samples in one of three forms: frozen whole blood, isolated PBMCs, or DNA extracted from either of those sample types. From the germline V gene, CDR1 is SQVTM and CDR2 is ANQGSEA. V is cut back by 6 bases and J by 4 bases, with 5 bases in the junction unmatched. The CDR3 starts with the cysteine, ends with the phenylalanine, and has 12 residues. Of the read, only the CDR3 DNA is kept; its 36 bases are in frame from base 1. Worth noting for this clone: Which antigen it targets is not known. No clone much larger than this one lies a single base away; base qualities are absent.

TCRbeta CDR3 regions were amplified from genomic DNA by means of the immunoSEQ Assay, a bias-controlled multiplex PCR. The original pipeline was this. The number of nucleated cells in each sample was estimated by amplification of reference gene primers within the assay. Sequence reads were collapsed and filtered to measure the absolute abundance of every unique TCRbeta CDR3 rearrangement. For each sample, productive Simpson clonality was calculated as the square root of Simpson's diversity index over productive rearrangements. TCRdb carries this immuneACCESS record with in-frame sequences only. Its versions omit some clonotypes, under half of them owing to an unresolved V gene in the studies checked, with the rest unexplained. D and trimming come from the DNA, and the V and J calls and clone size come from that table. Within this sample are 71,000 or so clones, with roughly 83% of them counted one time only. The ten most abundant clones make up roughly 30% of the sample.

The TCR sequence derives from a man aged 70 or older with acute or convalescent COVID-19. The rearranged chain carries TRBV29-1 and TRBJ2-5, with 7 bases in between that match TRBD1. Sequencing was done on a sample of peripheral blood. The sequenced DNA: TGCAGCGTAGGACAGGCCGGAGAGACCCAGTACTTC. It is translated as CSVGQAGETQYF.